This paragraph reports one T cell receptor (beta chain). What this receptor recognizes is not known. Within one base of it there is no much larger clone, and no base qualities were kept. These data are taken from a study of cytomegalovirus exposure and HLA in healthy donors (dated by TCRdb to the late 2010s). With respect to the entire study: An earlier analysis of some 600 of the donors reported about 280 Gb of sequence data and 90 million to 120 million unique TCR beta sequences obtained from around 180 million T cells. Roughly 300 gigabases of sequencing data and approximately 93 million unique TCR sequences were included in an early release covering about 620 HLA-typed donors. The genetic ancestry cluster associated with self-reported Caucasian donors included roughly four fifths of the roughly 380 genotyped donors. The study aimed to test whether cataloging public T cell receptors could reveal signatures of past pathogen exposure. The study profiled the T cell repertoires of about 720 subjects by immunosequencing and related them to cytomegalovirus serostatus. Along with the approximately 600-subject first cohort, a separate validation cohort of about 110 different subjects was used. To predict cytomegalovirus infection status, the study brought together high-throughput TCR immunosequencing, statistical association of individual TCRs with disease status, and machine learning. A later analysis re-examined previously published TCR beta repertoires from roughly 650 donors and added high-resolution HLA genotyping to investigate patterns of TCR occurrence. In the later analysis, no new phenotypic data were used to find candidate immune exposures; instead, reliance was placed on TCR beta sequences and their occurrence across donors. To decide whether each TCR beta V gene segment behaved as functional or pseudogenic, an earlier analysis of approximately 590 of the donors relied on high-throughput TCR beta sequencing. Alongside the repertoire data, information on donor age, sex, ethnicity and CMV serostatus was compiled. A later genetic analysis used genome-wide SNP genotypes for about three fifths of the 666 donors, treating that subset as a discovery cohort. All discovery cohort repertoires had been generated using a single sequencing platform. HLA typing covered class I and class II loci at four-digit resolution. The number of donors typed differed by locus, with roughly 620-630 for A, B, C, DRB1 and DQB1, over 500 for DQA1, over 600 for DPA1, and approximately 470 for DPB1. A handful of DR-DQ haplotypes were handled as single units for association and clustering because linkage in the cohort was strong. Across about 370 genotyped donors of the cohort, an average of roughly 230,000 unique TCR beta nucleotide sequences per donor were sequenced, and roughly 17% of those sequences were non-productive. What the authors observed across the whole study: In a later genetic analysis, fewer N-insertions in productive TCRs were reported among donors in an Asian-associated ancestry cluster than the approximately 670-donor mean. The authors suggested that the approach could potentially be generalized to other disease states and immunological phenotypes. The presence/absence analyses assumed that sequencing depth was roughly uniform across donors, and that assumption may not be true. Most TCR sequences were observed very rarely across donors, whereas some public TCRs were present in many individuals. Because HLA typing was missing for some donors at each locus, association tests included only the typed subset. The classifier was reported to diagnose cytomegalovirus status with high specificity and sensitivity in both the original cohort and the validation cohort. In vitro tests confirmed that a few of the cytomegalovirus-associated TCR beta chains recognize cytomegalovirus antigens. A further reported finding was that TCR beta sequences accurately predicted the HLA-A and HLA-B alleles for most subjects in the first cohort. The earlier analysis of 587 of the donors excluded roughly 17 rarely observed V segments, including chromosome 9 orphons, because counts were too low. Only TCR beta chains were sequenced in this cohort, and the absence of alpha or paired-chain data limited detectable features. A later analysis found that HLA-associated TCR beta chains were more clonally expanded and had lower generation probabilities than equally common non-associated chains. According to a later analysis, most CMV-associated TCR beta chains appeared to be HLA-restricted, and the HLA associations seemed to be driven largely by CMV exposure. V-gene and J-gene trimming of TCR beta chains was associated with a missense DCLRE1C variant in a later genetic analysis, and the association was replicated in an independent cohort. Linkage disequilibrium might explain the correlated functional status among segregating V segments, but an unknown experimental factor could not be excluded. The sequencing pipeline was judged likely to have produced a cluster of highly shared sequence variants as a technical artifact. In a later analysis, the rate of TCR association differed among HLA loci, with DRB1 alleles having the most associated TCRs and HLA-C alleles having the fewest. Specific HLA alleles were associated with 15,000 to 20,000 TCR beta sequences at a false discovery rate of 0.05 in a later analysis. Because the 87-base-pair reads could not distinguish some IMGT-functional V segments, including TRBV6-2 and TRBV6-3, those segments were excluded. The only immune exposure information available for the cohort was CMV serostatus. A later analysis reported that several top co-occurrence clusters appeared linked to parvovirus B19, influenza, CMV and Epstein-Barr virus. In an earlier analysis of approximately 590 of the donors, most TCR beta V segments appeared in productive rearrangements about 87% or about 30% of the time, broadly matching IMGT annotations. The study gave a list of 150 to 200 TCR beta chains associated with cytomegalovirus. When HLA alleles, especially DR and DQ, strongly co-occurred, TCR associations were difficult to assign to individual alleles.

Based on the germline V gene (reference sequence), the CDR1 and CDR2 sequences are SGHKS and YYEKEE. The CDR3 runs 14 residues from the cysteine to the phenylalanine. CDR3 DNA only is kept here, 42 bases in frame from base 1. V gives up 6 bases and J gives up 2 bases, and the segment between their germline ends measures 15 bases. In total, about 650 healthy bone marrow donors made up the cohort. Cohort members were all nominally healthy when sampled, although unrecorded immune exposures were likely present. The donor tested CMV seronegative, placing the donor among the 350 or so seronegative members of the cohort. Every donor gave a peripheral blood sample, and the peripheral blood mononuclear cells from that sample were used for TCR beta sequencing. The Qiagen DNeasy Blood Extraction Kit was used to extract genomic DNA from the blood cell samples. The library came from the immunoSEQ multiplex PCR assay. A mixture of 60 forward primers for TCR Vbeta segments and 13 reverse primers for TCR Jbeta segments was used in the multiplex PCR. A multiplex PCR assay on genomic DNA amplified the CDR3 region of rearranged TCR beta genes. The amplified TCR beta libraries were sequenced on the Illumina HiSeq System as 87-base-pair reads. The paper's processing steps were these. A later analysis tallied roughly 76 million unique TCR beta chains across the 666 repertoires, and about 10 million of those chains were shared by two or more donors. Raw reads were error-corrected and collapsed into unique sequences with a nearest-neighbor algorithm that merged closely related sequences to remove PCR and sequencing errors. V, D and J gene segments were assigned by aligning CDR3 sequences to IMGT reference sequences. Each retained sequence needed at least a six-nucleotide match to both a V gene segment and a J gene segment. A rearrangement was called productive if the CDR3 had no stop codons and remained in frame with V and J, and every other rearrangement was called non-productive. Following IMGT convention, CDR3 was defined as the stretch from the second conserved V-encoded cysteine to the conserved J-encoded phenylalanine. Sequences without an unambiguous match to a single V gene segment were excluded from the earlier analysis of about 600 of the donors. An earlier analysis of 550 to 650 of the donors classified V segments as functional when productive rearrangements were above 56.7% and as segregating when the standard deviation between donors was above 5%. A statistical classification framework was built for diagnosing cytomegalovirus status from the catalog of TCR beta chain sequences. In a later analysis, V and J genes were assigned by comparing TCR nucleotide sequences against IMGT/GENE-DB human TR gene sequences. The TCRdist pipeline was used in a later analysis to assign CDR3 sequences and most-parsimonious VDJ recombination scenarios. In a later analysis, each TCR beta chain was defined by its CDR3 amino acid sequence together with its V-gene family, and reads without a unique V-gene family were excluded. To address suspected cross-contamination and a sequencing artifact, a later analysis removed a few hundred highly shared, low-generation-probability nucleotide sequences. A later analysis calculated a clonal expansion index for each public chain from normalized within-repertoire ranks of inferred template counts. In a later analysis, generation probabilities were computed using a VDJ recombination model fitted to out-of-frame rearrangements, and the results were checked against IGoR. In a later analysis, hypergeometric tests were used to score TCR-TCR, TCR-HLA and TCR-CMV co-occurrence, with a repertoire-size bias correction applied to TCR pairs. A later analysis estimated false discovery rates by permuting HLA or CMV assignments 20 times. A later analysis grouped co-occurring TCRs with DBSCAN, adding TCRdist sequence similarity when clustering within HLA-allele-positive subsets. For co-occurrence clustering, repertoires with fewer than 30,000 or more than 120,000 public chains were excluded, along with five repertoires with anomalous nucleotide sharing. TCRdb carries this immuneACCESS record with in-frame sequences only. Its versions omit some clonotypes, under half of them owing to an unresolved V gene in the studies checked, with the rest unexplained. The V and J calls and clone size are taken from that table; D and trimming were inferred from the DNA. Recorded for this sample are around 300,000 clones; about 75% of them occurred a single time. The ten most abundant clones make up around 2% of the sample.

Source material: PBMCs. The chain was built from TRBV5-5 and TRBJ2-7, and the D gene may be TRBD1, 6 bases matching. The source of this sequence is a female donor in good health and CMV-seronegative. Here is the DNA: TGTGCCAGCAACACAGGGATCCCCCCCTACGAGCAGTACTTC. Its translation reads: CASNTGIPPYEQYF.